The clone carrying this T cell receptor (beta chain) appeared once. Its antigen is undetermined. V was trimmed by 4 bases and J by 1 base, leaving 14 bases between them. Per germline, CDR1 SGDLS and CDR2 YYNGEE. The CDR3 sequence is 16 residues long. The sample originates from a study of cytomegalovirus exposure and HLA in healthy donors. The study, taken as a whole, reports: Analyzed later, most CMV-associated TCR beta chains appeared HLA-restricted.

PCR primers comprised 60 Vbeta and 13 Jbeta primers. The protocol was immunoSEQ multiplex PCR, while the TCRdb copy is restricted to in-frame clones and leaves out a portion. The sample includes more than 200,000 clones, over 60% seen only once; the top ten take about 1.7%. Sequencing was carried out using PBMCs. The chain uses TRBV9 and TRBJ2-2, with D hard to call. The sequence came from a male donor in good health and CMV-seronegative. The CDR3 DNA reads as TGTGCCAGCAGCATTCGGTCGTTACGGAACACCGGGGAGCTGTTTTTT. Translated: CASSIRSLRNTGELFF.